Detailed here is one T cell receptor (beta chain). As yet, its antigen is unknown. Germline CDR1 reads SGHAT; CDR2 reads FQNNGV. This CDR3 has 14 amino acids. Trimming stripped 1 base from V and 4 bases from J, with 10 bases between. Only in-frame clones appear in the TCRdb table, and some are missing; sequencing was by immunoSEQ multiplex PCR. This sample has tens of thousands of clones; less than 90% occur once, and the top ten carry 15% to 20%. The data are from a study of T cell responses to AZD1222 COVID-19 vaccine. Study at large: Pooling of second doses given at about 4 or about 12 weeks was done.

The study's findings and limits: Clonal diversity was possibly underestimated, and the donors were mostly white British, with more females. Baseline antibody screening turned up just a handful of seropositive AZD1222 recipients.

The origin of this receptor is an adult in good health. V usage is TRBV11-2 and J usage is TRBJ1-1; D possibly corresponds to TRBD1 (5 bases). The material was peripheral blood, obtained on day 0 of AZD1222 vaccination. The CDR3 DNA reads as TGTGCCAGCAGCTTAGTGGACATGAGCACTGAAGCTTTCTTT. It specifies CASSLVDMSTEAFF.